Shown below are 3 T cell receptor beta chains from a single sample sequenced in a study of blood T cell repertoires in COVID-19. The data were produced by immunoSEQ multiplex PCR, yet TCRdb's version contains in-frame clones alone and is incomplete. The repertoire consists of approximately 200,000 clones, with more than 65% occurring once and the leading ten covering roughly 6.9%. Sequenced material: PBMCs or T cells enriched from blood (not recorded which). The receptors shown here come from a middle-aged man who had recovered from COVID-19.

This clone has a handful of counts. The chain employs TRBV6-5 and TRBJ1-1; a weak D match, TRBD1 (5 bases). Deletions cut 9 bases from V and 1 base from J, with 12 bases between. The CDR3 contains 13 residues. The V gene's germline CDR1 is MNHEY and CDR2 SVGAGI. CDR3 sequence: CASSGLPNTEAFF. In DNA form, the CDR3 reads TGTGCCAGTTCGGGACTGCCGAACACTGAAGCTTTCTTT.

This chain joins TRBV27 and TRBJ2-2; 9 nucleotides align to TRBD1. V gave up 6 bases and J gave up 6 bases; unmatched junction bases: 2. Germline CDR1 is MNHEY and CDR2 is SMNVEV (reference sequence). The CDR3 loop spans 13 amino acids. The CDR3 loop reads CASSRQGAGELFF. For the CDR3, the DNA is TGTGCCAGCAGCCGACAGGGGGCCGGGGAGCTGTTTTTT.

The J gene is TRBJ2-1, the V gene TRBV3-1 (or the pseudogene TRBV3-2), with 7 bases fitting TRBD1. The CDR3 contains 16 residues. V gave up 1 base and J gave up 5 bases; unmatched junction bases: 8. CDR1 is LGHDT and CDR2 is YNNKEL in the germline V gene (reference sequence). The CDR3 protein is CASSQVIDRAHNEQFF. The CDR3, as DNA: TGTGCCAGCAGCCAAGTTATAGACAGGGCGCACAATGAGCAGTTCTTC.